The entry below describes one TCR beta chain. These data originate in a study of cytomegalovirus exposure and HLA in healthy donors. Study-wide context: As released early, the data held 75 million to 90 million unique TCRs from HLA-typed donors.

Germline V lookup: CDR1 SQVTM, CDR2 ANQGSEA. This CDR3 has 15 amino acids. The germline V and J ends were trimmed by 0 bases and 6 bases, with 16 bases remaining between them. The PCR was carried out with 60 Vbeta primers and 13 Jbeta primers. Profiling relied on immunoSEQ multiplex PCR, and the TCRdb table lists in-frame clones only, not all of them. The profile shows 180,000 or so clones, over 65% of them singletons. This chain joins TRBV29-1 and TRBJ2-3; possible D gene TRBD2, 7 bases. Sequenced material: PBMCs. The clonotype was recovered from a woman aged 55-69 years in good health and CMV-seropositive. The CDR3 DNA follows: TGCAGCGTTGAAGATAGTGGGGGGGGCAGTGATACGCAGTATTTT. It codes for CSVEDSGGGSDTQYF.